Detailed here is one T cell receptor beta chain. Its antigen remains unidentified. Primers for the PCR totalled 60 Vbeta and 13 Jbeta. As handled by the study authors: Later, an analysis found roughly 80 million unique TCR beta chains, and 10 million to 11 million of these were shared. Clones were sequenced by immunoSEQ multiplex PCR, and TCRdb holds only the in-frame ones, with some missing. The D gene and trimming were derived from the DNA, and the V and J assignments and clone size from that table. Counted here are 150,000 to 200,000 clones, 65% to 80% occurring once; the ten biggest clones make up 3%. The data belong to a study of cytomegalovirus exposure and HLA in healthy donors. Study-wide points: A later analysis linked a missense DCLRE1C variant to TCR beta V- and J-gene trimming. Common viral pathogens seemed, in a later analysis, to connect with several of the most significant clusters. At a 0.05 false discovery rate, a later analysis found 18,000 or so TCR beta sequences to be associated with HLA alleles.

Deletions cut 5 bases from V and 3 bases from J, with 18 bases between. Germline lookup yields CDR1 SNHLY and CDR2 FYNNEI. This CDR3 contains 16 residues. The sequence derives from a woman between 50 and 59 years old in good health and CMV-seropositive. The sequenced sample was PBMCs. The chain uses TRBV2 and TRBJ2-3; D might be TRBD2 (6 bases). The CDR3 DNA reads as TGTGCCAGCAGTCCCGGTTGGGGAGGAGGGACAGATACGCAGTATTTT. It yields the protein CASSPGWGGGTDTQYF.